A single sample is the source of the 30 T cell receptor beta chains below, sequenced in a study of post-analysis software for immune sequencing data. Libraries were made from TCR beta cDNA, and they carried unique molecular identifiers. TCRdb processed the PCR reads anew with MiXCR; each CDR3 protein has one entry. The table shows over 150,000 distinct CDR3 sequences, with under 40% occurring only once. The specimen comprised blood, sampled after autologous hematopoietic stem cell transplantation. The receptors were sampled from a girl aged 5 to 17 with multiple sclerosis.

This clonotype came up a few times. A much larger clone differs from this one at a single base, so this may be a read error. The chain links TRBV29-1 to TRBJ2-1, with D maybe TRBD2 (6 bases). The assigned J gene may be wrong: the sequence end matches TRBJ2-7 better. Germline CDR1 SQVTM, CDR2 ANQGSEA. The CDR3 contains 13 residues. The CDR3 spells CSVRGLSYNEQYF. The CDR3 DNA reads TGCAGCGTAAGGGGACTCTCCTACAATGAGCAGTACTTC.

The V and J genes are TRBV7-2 and TRBJ2-1; 7 nucleotides line up with TRBD1. CDR3 length: 16 amino acids. The ends lost 2 bases at V and 4 bases at J; junction bases unmatched: 8. Germline V gene sequence: CDR1 SGHTA, CDR2 FQGNSA. Written as DNA, the CDR3 is TGTGCCAGCAGCTTAATTGGGACAGCCTTATACAATGAGCAGTTCTTC. Its translation: CASSLIGTALYNEQFF. Together with reference TRBV7-2 and TRBJ2-1, the CDR3 gives the full variable domain: GAGVSQSPSNKVTEKGKDVELRCDPISGHTALYWYRQSLGQGLEFLIYFQGNSAPDKSGLPSDRFSAERTGGSVSTLTIQRTQQEDSAVYLCASSLIGTALYNEQFFGPGTRLTVL.

This clonotype was detected a few times. This chain uses TRBV6-1 with TRBJ1-2, with 7 nucleotides matching TRBD1. The germline gives CDR1 MNHNS, CDR2 SASEGT. The CDR3 totals 13 residues. Trimming at V came to 3 bases and at J to 5 bases, leaving 3 bases not matched to a gene. The CDR3 sequence is CASSDTGEYGYTF. CDR3 nucleotides: TGTGCCAGCAGTGATACAGGGGAATATGGCTACACCTTC.

This clonotype was observed a few times. The chain links TRBV5-6 to TRBJ2-1, with 14 bases aligning to TRBD2. Losses at the gene ends were 4 bases for V and 5 bases for J; bases not matched to a gene: 2. Looked up from germline, CDR1 is SGHDT and CDR2 is YYEEEE. The CDR3 length is 15 residues. Here the CDR3 reads CASSLGLAGDNEQFF. CDR3 DNA: TGTGCCAGCAGCCTGGGACTAGCGGGAGACAATGAGCAGTTCTTC.

This clonotype was counted between two and nine times. The V and J genes are TRBV15 and TRBJ2-1; 7 nucleotides match TRBD2. The CDR3 has 15 amino acids. Germline CDR1 reads LNHNV; CDR2 reads YYDKDF (reference sequence). Trimming cost V 5 bases and J 0 bases; bases outside gene matches: 4. DNA for the CDR3: TGTGCCACCAGCCCTAGCGGAAGCTCCTACAATGAGCAGTTCTTC. Translating it yields CATSPSGSSYNEQFF.

The rearrangement joins TRBV20-1 to TRBJ2-1, with 7 bases that match TRBD2. Germline CDR1 reads DFQATT; CDR2 reads SNEGSKA (reference sequence). Trimming cost V 3 bases and J 8 bases; bases outside gene matches: 13. CDR3 length equals 15 residues. CDR3 coding DNA: TGCAGTGCTAGCCACCTTAGGCGGGAGCAAGATGAGCAGTTCTTC. Its protein product is CSASHLRREQDEQFF.

This clonotype was seen only a few times. V and J are TRBV18 and TRBJ1-4, with TRBD1 matching over 8 bases. The CDR3 runs to 15 residues. Unmatched junction bases numbered 2, after V lost 2 bases and J lost 3 bases. Germline lookup yields CDR1 KGHSH and CDR2 LQKENI. The DNA of the CDR3 is TGTGCCAGCTCACCAAGGGGACAGGCTAATGAAAAACTGTTTTTT. Amino acids: CASSPRGQANEKLFF.

The chain uses TRBV27 and TRBJ2-1, with D uncertain. The CDR3 is made up of 13 amino acids. Trimming shortened V by 0 bases and J by 5 bases, and 5 bases separated the two germline ends. Germline assignment: CDR1 MNHEY and CDR2 SMNVEV (reference sequence). The CDR3 nucleotides are TGTGCCAGCAGTTTATCAACTAACAATGAGCAGTTCTTC. As protein: CASSLSTNNEQFF.

This chain joins TRBV19 and TRBJ1-2; the D is unclear. Trimming removed 3 bases at V and 5 bases at J, with 4 bases between. Germline V gene data show CDR1 as LNHDA and CDR2 as SQIVND (reference sequence). The CDR3 contains 11 residues. CDR3 region: CASSIGYGYTF. CDR3 nucleotide sequence: TGTGCCAGTAGTATCGGTTATGGCTACACCTTC.

As regards this clonotype: A clone one base away is much larger, so this may be a read error. The chain joins TRBV6-7 to TRBJ2-7, with D possibly being TRBD1 or TRBD2 (5 bases each). TRBV6-7 is given ORF status, its function remaining uncertain. The CDR3 sequence is 14 residues long. Deletions cut 11 bases from V and 2 bases from J, with 19 bases between. CDR3 coding DNA: TGTGCCGCCCGAAGATGTTGGGACGCCTACGAGCAGTACTTC. Residues: CAARRCWDAYEQYF.

The V call is TRBV6-5, the J call TRBJ1-2; the match to TRBD1 covers 7 bases. CDR3 length: 15 residues. CDR1 is MNHEY and CDR2 is SVGAGI in the germline V gene. V trimming: 0 bases; J trimming: 0 bases; junction bases outside the gene matches: 1. CDR3: CASSYSGGANYGYTF. The CDR3 DNA is TGTGCCAGCAGTTACTCAGGGGGCGCTAACTATGGCTACACCTTC.

This clonotype appeared many times. The CDR3 region has the DNA TGCAGCACTATAGCGGGAGGGCCCTACAATGAGCAGTTCTTC. Translated: CSTIAGGPYNEQFF. This rearrangement joins TRBV20-1 to TRBJ2-1; 11 nucleotides match TRBD2. Germline V lookup: CDR1 DFQATT, CDR2 SNEGSKA (reference sequence). The CDR3 totals 14 residues.

This clonotype was seen a handful of times. The chain links TRBV6-6 to TRBJ2-1; 7 bases agree with TRBD2. With 1 base clipped from V and 8 bases from J, the junction kept 2 bases outside the gene matches. The germline CDR1 and CDR2 sequences are MNHNY and SVGAGI (reference sequence). This CDR3 region has 13 residues. CDR3 in amino acids: CASSYLGGDEQFF. The CDR3 nucleotides are TGTGCCAGCAGTTACTTGGGAGGGGATGAGCAGTTCTTC.

J is TRBJ1-6 and V is TRBV27; 7 nucleotides agree with TRBD1. The V gene end was trimmed by 2 bases and the J gene end by 10 bases; junction bases not matched to a gene: 11. CDR1 and CDR2 from the germline V gene are MNHEY and SMNVEV (reference sequence). The CDR3 is made up of 16 amino acids. The CDR3 DNA follows: TGTGCCAGCAGTTTAGTAGGGGGCAGAGTGGAATCACCCCTCCACTTT. Its protein is CASSLVGGRVESPLHF.

This clonotype was seen only once. The chain joins TRBV9 to TRBJ2-1, with D unresolved. In germline, CDR1 is SGDLS, CDR2 YYNGEE. The CDR3 runs 12 residues. V lost 0 bases, J lost 7 bases, and 5 bases lay in between. CDR3 coding DNA: TGTGCCAGCAGCGTAGTTTCGAATGAGCAGTTCTTC. Its protein product is CASSVVSNEQFF. Complete variable domain (other parts from reference TRBV9 and TRBJ2-1): DSGVTQTPKHLITATGQRVTLRCSPRSGDLSVYWYQQSLDQGLQFLIQYYNGEERAKGNILERFSAQQFPDLHSELNLSSLELGDSALYFCASSVVSNEQFFGPGTRLTVL.

The V and J genes are TRBV7-3 and TRBJ2-1; the match to TRBD2 covers 8 bases. The V segment lost 5 bases and the J segment 3 bases; nucleotides outside the gene matches: 9. This CDR3 spans 16 amino acids. Germline V lookup: CDR1 SGHTA, CDR2 FQGTGA. The CDR3 nucleotides read TGTGCCAGCAGCCTCATGGGGGGACTAGTCTACAATGAGCAGTTCTTC. Translated: CASSLMGGLVYNEQFF.

V gene TRBV24-1 combines with J gene TRBJ2-3; no definite D call. The germline V and J ends were trimmed by 5 bases and 9 bases, with 11 bases remaining between them. Germline-derived CDR1 and CDR2 are KGHDR and SFDVKD. The CDR3 has 12 residues. CDR3 nucleotides: TGTGCCACCAGTGCCCTGGATTACACGCAGTATTTT. Translating it yields CATSALDYTQYF.

This chain connects TRBV7-2 to TRBJ2-7; 7 bases map to TRBD1. Trimming took 5 bases from V and 2 from J; bases not matched to a gene: 12. Germline CDR1 and CDR2: SGHTA and FQGNSA. The CDR3 is made up of 16 amino acids. The chain's CDR3 is CASSILSGQSTYEQYF. Here the CDR3 DNA reads TGTGCCAGCAGCATTCTTTCGGGACAGTCAACCTACGAGCAGTACTTC.

The chain is built from TRBV20-1 and TRBJ1-1; no definite D call. The V and J ends lost 3 bases and 2 bases respectively, with 4 bases between them. Germline CDR1 reads DFQATT; CDR2 reads SNEGSKA (reference sequence). This CDR3 contains 11 residues. The CDR3 sequence: CSARDNTEAFF. Here the CDR3 DNA reads TGCAGTGCTAGGGACAACACTGAAGCTTTCTTT.

The chain has TRBV12-3 or TRBV12-4 and TRBJ2-7; no reliable D call. This CDR3 is built from 14 residues. V shed 3 bases and J shed 1 base, with 10 bases lying between them. CDR3 region: CASSFDWPSYEQYF. In nucleotides, the CDR3 is TGTGCCAGCAGTTTTGACTGGCCTTCCTACGAGCAGTACTTC.

The rearrangement joins TRBV18 to TRBJ2-5; no clear D. The end of the DNA is better explained by TRBJ2-7, so the J call may be wrong. The CDR3 runs to 15 residues. Germline loops: CDR1 KGHSH, CDR2 LQKENI. CDR3 sequence (DNA): TGTGCCAGCTCACCGACACAAAATGGCATCAGCGAGCAGTACTTC. It translates to CASSPTQNGISEQYF.

V is TRBV27 and J is TRBJ2-7; D gene uncertain. The CDR3 covers 13 residues. The V end was cut by 3 bases, the J end by 1 base, with 7 bases between. The germline V gene encodes CDR1 MNHEY and CDR2 SMNVEV (reference sequence). CDR3 in DNA: TGTGCCAGCAGTTTCCAGGATTCCTACGAGCAGTACTTC. Residues: CASSFQDSYEQYF.

The V gene is TRBV6-2 or TRBV6-3, the J gene TRBJ2-5, with 8 bases aligning to TRBD2. The CDR3 sequence is 16 residues long. The V and J ends lost 0 bases and 11 bases, in that order; junction bases with no gene match: 14. Per the germline V gene, CDR1 is MNHEY and CDR2 is SVGEGT. The CDR3 DNA sequence: TGTGCCAGCAGTTACTCCCGGTCTAGCGGGTTTGGGGAGCAGTACTTC. This codes for CASSYSRSSGFGEQYF.

In this sample, this clonotype turned up a few times. This sequence joins TRBV9 and TRBJ2-1, with 11 bases fitting TRBD2. V lost 4 bases and J lost 8; bases outside the gene matches: 11. Germline CDR1 and CDR2: SGDLS and YYNGEE. The CDR3 is made up of 16 amino acids. CDR3 nucleotide sequence: TGTGCCAGCAGCCTCAACCTACTAGCGGGAGTCCATGAGCAGTTCTTC. It specifies CASSLNLLAGVHEQFF.

V and J are TRBV28 and TRBJ2-3, with 9 positions matching TRBD2. The germline V gene encodes CDR1 MDHEN and CDR2 SYDVKM. V trimming: 7 bases; J trimming: 4 bases; junction bases outside the gene matches: 3. The CDR3 consists of 13 residues. The CDR3 DNA sequence: TGTGCCAGCATGCGGACTAGCGCAGATACGCAGTATTTT. Its protein product is CASMRTSADTQYF.

The rearrangement joins TRBV4-3 to TRBJ2-6; 8 bases align to TRBD1. CDR1 LGHNA and CDR2 YSLEER come from the germline V gene. J gave up 0 bases and V 1 base, and 2 bases lay outside the gene matches. The CDR3 sequence is 17 residues long. Written as DNA, the CDR3 is TGCGCCAGCAGCCAAGGACAGGGGCCCTCTGGGGCCAACGTCCTGACTTTC. It encodes CASSQGQGPSGANVLTF.

This clonotype has a handful of counts. The rearrangement joins TRBV5-1 to TRBJ1-1; 8 bases match TRBD1. CDR3 length: 15 amino acids. Germline CDR1 SGHRS, CDR2 YFSETQ. The trim removed 4 bases at V and 1 base at J, leaving 6 bases unmatched. The CDR3 region is CASSQTGAENTEAFF. Written as DNA, the CDR3 is TGCGCCAGCAGCCAGACAGGGGCGGAGAACACTGAAGCTTTCTTT.

In regard to this clonotype: One junction end disagrees with the germline gene, perhaps due to a read error. This rearrangement joins TRBV5-1 to TRBJ2-7, with D tentatively TRBD2 (5 bases). This CDR3 contains 16 residues. Germline values: CDR1 SGHRS, CDR2 YFSETQ. The CDR3 DNA is TGCGCCAGCGGCTTAGCTACCACCGGGAAAACCTACGAGCAGTACTTC. It specifies CASGLATTGKTYEQYF.

This clonotype was seen ten or more times. The V and J genes are TRBV5-1 and TRBJ2-7; no definite D call. Between the trimmed V and J ends, which lost 1 base and 6 bases, there was a span of 11 bases. The CDR3 has 13 amino acids. CDR1 is SGHRS and CDR2 is YFSETQ in the germline V gene. CDR3 nucleotide sequence: TGCGCCAGCAGCTTGTCTGTCTCGTCCGAGCAGTACTTC. Translating it yields CASSLSVSSEQYF.

At least ten counts were recorded for this clonotype. This chain's CDR3 is CASGRDRSLQPQHF. The CDR3 DNA follows: TGCGCCAGTGGCCGGGACAGGTCCCTTCAGCCCCAGCATTTT. The genes are TRBV4-1 and TRBJ1-5; the match to TRBD1 covers 8 bases. The CDR3 is made up of 14 amino acids. J gave up 6 bases and V 9 bases, and 10 bases lay outside the gene matches. In germline, CDR1 is MGHRA, CDR2 YSYEKL.